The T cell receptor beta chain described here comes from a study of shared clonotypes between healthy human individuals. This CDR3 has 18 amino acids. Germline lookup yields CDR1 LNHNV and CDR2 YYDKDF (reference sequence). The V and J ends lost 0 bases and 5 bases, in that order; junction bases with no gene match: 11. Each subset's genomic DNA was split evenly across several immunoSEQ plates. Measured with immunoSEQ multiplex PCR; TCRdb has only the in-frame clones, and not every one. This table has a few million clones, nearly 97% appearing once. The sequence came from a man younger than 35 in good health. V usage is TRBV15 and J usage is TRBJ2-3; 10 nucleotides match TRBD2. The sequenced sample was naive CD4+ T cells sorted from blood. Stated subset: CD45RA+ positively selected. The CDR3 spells CATSRDLVAGGRVDTQYF. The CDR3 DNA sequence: TGTGCCACCAGCAGAGATCTTGTAGCGGGGGGCCGTGTAGATACGCAGTATTTT.